This TCR beta chain originates from a study of T cells after somatic rescue of genetic block. Sequencing used immunoSEQ multiplex PCR; TCRdb keeps in-frame clones, though not all of them. This sample yields 110,000 or so clones, of which over 80% are seen a single time; approximately 1.5% belongs to the top ten. The sample was peripheral blood mononuclear cells (PBMCs). The sequence came from a young woman.

The CDR3 spells CASSLQGGGQGETQYF. In nucleotides, the CDR3 is TGTGCCAGCAGCTTACAAGGGGGCGGACAGGGAGAGACCCAGTACTTC. The chain employs TRBV11-2 and TRBJ2-5; TRBD1 matches 8 bases. CDR1 is SGHAT and CDR2 is FQNNGV in the germline V gene. J lost 4 bases, V lost 2 bases, and 9 bases had no gene match. The CDR3 contains 16 residues.